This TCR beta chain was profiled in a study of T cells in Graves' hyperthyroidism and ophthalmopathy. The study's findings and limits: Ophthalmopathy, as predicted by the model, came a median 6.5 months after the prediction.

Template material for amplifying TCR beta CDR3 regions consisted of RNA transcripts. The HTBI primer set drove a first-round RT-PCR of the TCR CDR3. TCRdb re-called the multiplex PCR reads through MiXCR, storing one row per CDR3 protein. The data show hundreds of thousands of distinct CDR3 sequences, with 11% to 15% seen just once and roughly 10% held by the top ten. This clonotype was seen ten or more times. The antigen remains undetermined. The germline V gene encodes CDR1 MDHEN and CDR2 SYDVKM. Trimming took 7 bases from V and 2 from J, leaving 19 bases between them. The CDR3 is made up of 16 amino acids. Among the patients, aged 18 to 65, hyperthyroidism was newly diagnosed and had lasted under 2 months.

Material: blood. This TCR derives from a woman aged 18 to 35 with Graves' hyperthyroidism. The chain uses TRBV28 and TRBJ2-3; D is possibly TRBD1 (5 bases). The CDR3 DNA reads TGTGCCAGCATCCGCGACGACAGAATGAACACAGATACGCAGTATTTT. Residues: CASIRDDRMNTDTQYF.